Following are 15 T cell receptor beta chains from one sample sequenced in a study of CD8 T cells in ankylosing spondylitis. TCRdb called the 5' RACE reads again in MiXCR, with one record for every CDR3 protein. The sample lists roughly 130,000 distinct CDR3 sequences; over 6% were seen once. The sample taken for sequencing was blood, either unsorted or a sorted T cell fraction (not recorded which). Every receptor here comes from a male donor with ankylosing spondylitis or in good health (not recorded which).

This clonotype was detected ten times or more. CDR3: CASSSGTGKNEQFF. The CDR3 region has the DNA TGCGCCAGCAGCTCGGGGACAGGGAAGAATGAGCAGTTCTTC. The chain couples TRBV5-1 to TRBJ2-1; 9 nucleotides line up with TRBD1. This CDR3 spans 14 amino acids. Trimming took 3 bases from V and 7 from J; bases not matched to a gene: 5. Per germline, CDR1 SGHRS and CDR2 YFSETQ. Looking up the rest from reference TRBV5-1 and TRBJ2-1 gives the full variable domain: KAGVTQTPRYLIKTRGQQVTLSCSPISGHRSVSWYQQTPGQGLQFLFEYFSETQRNKGNFPGRFSGRQFSNSRSEMNVSTLELGDSALYLCASSSGTGKNEQFFGPGTRLTVL.

The table lists this clonotype with many counts. The chain carries TRBV7-9 and TRBJ2-3; weak D call: TRBD2 (6 bases). Germline CDR1 reads SEHNR; CDR2 reads FQNEAQ (reference sequence). The ends were cut back, 1 base at V and 9 bases at J, with 14 bases in the middle. The CDR3 is 14 amino acids. The CDR3 nucleotides are TGTGCCAGCAGCTTAGTCGGTAGCGGAACAACGCAGTATTTT. It translates to CASSLVGSGTTQYF. The entire variable domain, with the rest obtained from reference TRBV7-9 and TRBJ2-3, is as follows: DTGVSQNPRHKITKRGQNVTFRCDPISEHNRLYWYRQTLGQGPEFLTYFQNEAQLEKSRLLSDRFSAERPKGSFSTLEIQRTEQGDSAMYLCASSLVGSGTTQYFGPGTRLTVL.

This clonotype was counted ten times or more. J is TRBJ2-3 and V is TRBV5-1, with 9 bases identical to TRBD1. J gave up 5 bases and V 3 bases, and 7 bases lay outside the gene matches. There are 15 residues in the CDR3. Looked up from germline, CDR1 is SGHRS and CDR2 is YFSETQ. The CDR3 coding sequence is TGCGCCAGCAGCTACCCGGGACAGGGAGGAGATACGCAGTATTTT. Translating gives CASSYPGQGGDTQYF.

This clonotype was observed a few times. The chain links TRBV14 to TRBJ1-2; D remains ambiguous. V was clipped by 4 bases and J by 4 bases, with 16 bases between them. The germline V gene has CDR1 SGHDN and CDR2 FVKESK. The CDR3 covers 15 residues. In DNA form, the CDR3 reads TGTGCCAGCAGCCTAAGGTGGGAGAAGGCCTATGGCTACACCTTC. Translated: CASSLRWEKAYGYTF.

This clonotype was detected many times. The rearrangement joins TRBV12-3 or TRBV12-4 to TRBJ2-2; D unresolved. This CDR3 is built from 14 residues. With 6 bases removed from V and 7 bases from J, the gap between germline ends came to 15 bases. This chain's CDR3 is CASRTGPTSGELFF. The CDR3 DNA sequence: TGTGCCAGCAGGACCGGGCCAACGAGCGGGGAGCTGTTTTTT.

V usage is TRBV6-1 and J usage is TRBJ2-1, with 9 bases aligning to TRBD1. Germline lookup yields CDR1 MNHNS and CDR2 SASEGT. CDR3 length equals 15 residues. Losses at the gene ends were 6 bases for V and 6 bases for J; bases not matched to a gene: 9. CDR3 residues: CASRPRTGESNEQFF. As DNA, the CDR3 is TGTGCCAGCAGACCTAGGACAGGGGAGAGCAATGAGCAGTTCTTC.

This clonotype appeared many times. The chain combines TRBV5-1 with TRBJ2-1, with TRBD2 matching 9 bases. Germline loops: CDR1 SGHRS, CDR2 YFSETQ. V dropped 5 bases and J dropped 7; count of bases not matched to a gene: 7. The length of the CDR3 is 14 residues. CDR3 sequence: CASRRTSVGNEQFF. DNA for the CDR3: TGCGCCAGCAGACGGACTAGCGTGGGAAATGAGCAGTTCTTC. The whole variable domain, filled in from reference TRBV5-1 and TRBJ2-1, reads KAGVTQTPRYLIKTRGQQVTLSCSPISGHRSVSWYQQTPGQGLQFLFEYFSETQRNKGNFPGRFSGRQFSNSRSEMNVSTLELGDSALYLCASRRTSVGNEQFFGPGTRLTVL.

This clonotype was recorded at least ten times. The chain is built from TRBV5-1 and TRBJ2-1; D is possibly TRBD2 (7 bases). V lost 1 base to trimming and J lost 6 bases, with 14 bases between them. Germline values: CDR1 SGHRS, CDR2 YFSETQ. This CDR3 has 15 amino acids. CDR3 region: CASSLYGGQGNEQFF. The CDR3 DNA is TGCGCCAGCAGCTTGTACGGGGGGCAGGGCAATGAGCAGTTCTTC.

This clonotype appeared many times. This chain links TRBV20-1 with TRBJ2-2, with no clear D. Germline CDR1 and CDR2: DFQATT and SNEGSKA (reference sequence). The CDR3 totals 12 residues. V lost 4 bases, J lost 1 base, and 4 bases lay in between. CDR3 sequence: CSAMLNTGELFF. For the CDR3, the DNA is TGCAGTGCTATGCTGAACACCGGGGAGCTGTTTTTT.

This clonotype came up many times. The V gene is TRBV27, the J gene TRBJ2-7; TRBD1 or TRBD2 may be the D gene (5 bases each). V was pared by 5 bases and J by 2 bases, with 13 bases between. The germline V gene encodes CDR1 MNHEY and CDR2 SMNVEV (reference sequence). This CDR3 region has 14 residues. CDR3 sequence (DNA): TGTGCCAGCAGTCTCGGGACCCAGACCTACGAGCAGTACTTC. Its translation is CASSLGTQTYEQYF.

This clonotype was counted ten times or more. The chain uses TRBV9 and TRBJ2-1, with a weak D call TRBD1 (5 bases). The CDR3 has 16 residues. Germline lookup yields CDR1 SGDLS and CDR2 YYNGEE. V shed 0 bases and J shed 0 bases, with 10 bases lying between them. The CDR3 region is CASSVAVGASYNEQFF. The CDR3 DNA follows: TGTGCCAGCAGCGTAGCGGTAGGGGCCTCCTACAATGAGCAGTTCTTC.

CDR3 in DNA: TGTGCCAGCAGCTTTAACAGGGATTCCGGGGAGCTGTTTTTT. It specifies CASSFNRDSGELFF. V is TRBV5-6 and J is TRBJ2-2, with D perhaps matching TRBD1 (6 bases). Deletions cut 2 bases from V and 6 bases from J, with 11 bases between. The CDR3 has 14 amino acids. Germline V gene data show CDR1 as SGHDT and CDR2 as YYEEEE. The full variable domain, in which reference TRBV5-6 and TRBJ2-2 provide the parts outside the CDR3, is DAGVTQSPTHLIKTRGQQVTLRCSPKSGHDTVSWYQQALGQGPQFIFQYYEEEERQRGNFPDRFSGHQFPNYSSELNVNALLLGDSALYLCASSFNRDSGELFFGEGSRLTVL.

This clonotype occurred many times. The rearrangement joins TRBV7-8 to TRBJ1-5; 7 bases align to TRBD1. The V and J ends lost 1 base and 7 bases, in that order; junction bases with no gene match: 1. Germline V gene sequence: CDR1 SGHVS, CDR2 FQNEAQ. This CDR3 spans 13 amino acids. CDR3 sequence reads: CASSLGQGQPQHF. The CDR3 coding sequence is TGTGCCAGCAGCTTAGGACAGGGACAGCCCCAGCATTTT.

Ten or more counts support this clonotype. The rearrangement joins TRBV6-5 to TRBJ1-6; D remains ambiguous. From germline, CDR1 is MNHEY and CDR2 SVGAGI. CDR3 length equals 14 residues. Trimming pared 5 bases from V and 9 bases from J, leaving 14 bases between. CDR3 bases: TGTGCCAGCAGTAACGACGGAGCAGGTTCACCCCTCCACTTT. Its translation: CASSNDGAGSPLHF.

The rearrangement joins TRBV5-5 to TRBJ1-1; possibly TRBD1 for D (5 bases). This CDR3 is 12 amino acids long. The germline V gene has CDR1 SGHKS and CDR2 YYEKEE (reference sequence). V shed 4 bases and J shed 7 bases, with 11 bases lying between them. The CDR3 region has the DNA TGTGCCAGCAGCGCGGGGGGGGGTGAAGCTTTCTTT. Its translation is CASSAGGGEAFF.